The 20 T cell receptor beta chains reported below all come from one sample, sequenced in a study of metastatic and nonmetastatic thyroid tumors. None of the patients had undergone any treatment ahead of thyroid surgery. Via MiXCR, TCRdb re-called the PCR reads. Of approximately 35,000 clones listed, 35% were seen once; the top ten hold 22%. The sample consisted of tumor tissue. These receptors came from a female donor with papillary thyroid cancer or a benign thyroid nodule (not recorded which). Some clones in this sample may be carry-over from other donors' samples.

V usage is TRBV2 and J usage is TRBJ2-7, with D maybe TRBD2 (6 bases). Looked up from germline, CDR1 is SNHLY and CDR2 is FYNNEI. The CDR3 runs 14 residues. V lost 2 bases and J lost 1, with 9 bases in between. As DNA, the CDR3 is TGTGCCAGCAGTGAAATTAGCGGATCCTACGAGCAGTACGTC. Encoded protein: CASSEISGSYEQYV.

The chain carries TRBV7-8 and TRBJ2-7; 8 bases fit TRBD2. The J segment lost 4 bases and the V segment lost 1 base, leaving 9 bases of the junction unmatched. This CDR3 region has 16 residues. Germline CDR1 and CDR2: SGHVS and FQNEAQ. The CDR3: CASSLDGRAAGYEQYF. For the CDR3, the DNA is TGTGCCAGCAGCTTAGACGGGAGGGCCGCCGGTTACGAGCAGTACTTC.

This clone has more than one count but fewer than ten. The chain uses TRBV6-1 and TRBJ2-6; weak D call: TRBD1 (6 bases). This CDR3 is 17 amino acids long. The V and J ends lost 7 bases and 0 bases respectively, with 16 bases between them. Germline CDR1 reads MNHNS; CDR2 reads SASEGT. CDR3 sequence (DNA): TGTGCCAGCATGCCCCCCGGGACAACCTCTGGGGCCAACGTCCTGACTTTC. Translated, it gives CASMPPGTTSGANVLTF.

Only a few counts were recorded for this clone. The chain couples TRBV5-1 to TRBJ2-3, with 9 bases fitting TRBD1. CDR1 and CDR2 from the germline V gene are SGHRS and YFSETQ. Trimming removed 6 bases from V and 3 bases from J; junction bases left unmatched: 5. This CDR3 is 14 amino acids long. The CDR3 reads CASTSGQGTDTQYF. The CDR3 DNA is TGCGCCAGCACATCGGGACAGGGAACAGATACGCAGTATTTT.

This clone showed up many times. The chain uses TRBV28 and TRBJ2-1, with 9 bases fitting TRBD2. The CDR3 is 15 residues long. Trimming removed 5 bases from V and 4 bases from J; junction bases left unmatched: 6. Germline CDR1 MDHEN, CDR2 SYDVKM. CDR3 in DNA: TGTGCCAGCAGTCCAGGCGGGAGGGATTACAATGAGCAGTTCTTC. Encoded protein: CASSPGGRDYNEQFF.

The table lists this clone with a few counts. The V gene is TRBV28, the J gene TRBJ2-7; 8 bases map to TRBD1. The CDR3 consists of 17 residues. Looked up from germline, CDR1 is MDHEN and CDR2 is SYDVKM. The V and J ends lost 4 bases and 4 bases, in that order; junction bases with no gene match: 15. This CDR3 reads CASSSQGTGPQLYEQYF. CDR3 DNA sequence: TGTGCCAGCAGTTCACAAGGGACAGGTCCCCAGCTTTACGAGCAGTACTTC.

The chain joins TRBV28 to TRBJ1-1, with a weak D call TRBD1 (6 bases). V was shortened by 5 bases and J by 1 base, with 11 bases between the two germline ends. This CDR3 region has 14 residues. Germline CDR1 is MDHEN and CDR2 is SYDVKM. This CDR3 reads CASSGGGQNTEAFF. The CDR3 nucleotides are TGTGCCAGCAGTGGGGGGGGACAGAACACTGAAGCTTTCTTT.

The chain uses TRBV24-1 and TRBJ2-1; 9 bases agree with TRBD2. Losses at the gene ends were 4 bases for V and 2 bases for J; bases not matched to a gene: 8. CDR1 and CDR2 from the germline V gene are KGHDR and SFDVKD. This CDR3 is 17 amino acids long. The CDR3 here is CATSDLNSGGPYNEQFF. The DNA of the CDR3 is TGTGCCACCAGTGACCTGAATAGCGGGGGCCCCTACAATGAGCAGTTCTTC.

The rearrangement joins TRBV5-1 to TRBJ1-6; D remains unclear. Germline lookup yields CDR1 SGHRS and CDR2 YFSETQ. The CDR3 loop spans 14 amino acids. V was shortened by 4 bases and J by 8 bases, with 13 bases between the two germline ends. The DNA of the CDR3 is TGCGCCAGCAGCCGAGGGAAAGTAGATTCACCCCTCCACTTT. This gives the protein CASSRGKVDSPLHF.

V is TRBV4-3 and J is TRBJ2-1; D is undetermined. This CDR3 has 13 residues. The V end lost 1 base, the J end lost 6 bases, and 7 bases lay between the germline ends. Germline V gene sequence: CDR1 LGHNA, CDR2 YSLEER. CDR3 coding DNA: TGCGCCAGCAGCCAAGGCGCAAGCAATGAGCAGTTCTTC. Amino acids: CASSQGASNEQFF.

This clone was picked up a small number of times. The CDR3 coding sequence is TGTGCCAGCAGCTTATTGTTCGCCAGGGCGGAAAACACCATATATTTT. Translation: CASSLLFARAENTIYF. This sequence joins TRBV11-1 and TRBJ1-3; D is perhaps TRBD1 (5 bases). V was clipped by 2 bases and J by 6 bases, with 17 bases between them. Germline CDR1 SGHAT, CDR2 FQDESV (reference sequence). The CDR3 is made up of 16 amino acids.

This clone showed up just a few times. Written as DNA, the CDR3 is TGTGCCAGCAGTTACAGGGGCGATGGCTACACCTTC. This codes for CASSYRGDGYTF. The chain employs TRBV6-6 and TRBJ1-2, with D perhaps TRBD1 (5 bases). The CDR3 runs 12 residues. CDR1 is MNHNY and CDR2 is SVGAGI in the germline V gene (reference sequence). Trimming removed 2 bases at V and 6 bases at J, with 7 bases between.

Of note for this clone: The junction departs from the called germline gene at one end, perhaps through a read error. The chain employs TRBV9 and TRBJ2-2, with TRBD2 identical over 16 bases. This CDR3 is built from 17 residues. CDR1 is SGDLS, CDR2 YYNGEE, per germline. In nucleotides, the CDR3 is TGTGCCGGCAGCGCAGGGACTAGCGGGAGGGCCGGCGGGGAGCTGTTTTTT. This codes for CAGSAGTSGRAGGELFF.

This clone has a count of ten or more. This sequence joins TRBV12-3 or TRBV12-4 and TRBJ1-2; D is uncertain. There are 12 residues in the CDR3. V lost 5 bases to trimming and J lost 8 bases, with 12 bases between them. The CDR3: CASSSGGRGYTF. As DNA, the CDR3 is TGTGCCAGCAGTAGCGGAGGCCGAGGCTACACCTTC.

The chain has TRBV4-1 and TRBJ1-1, with 10 bases matching TRBD1. The CDR3 consists of 15 residues. Germline trimming cut 4 bases from V and 11 bases from J; bases unmatched to any gene: 13. Germline assignment: CDR1 MGHRA and CDR2 YSYEKL. The CDR3 DNA reads as TGCGCCAGCAGCCGATCCTCGGACAGGGGGTTGTGGGCTTTCTTT. Protein: CASSRSSDRGLWAFF.

The chain has TRBV7-6 and TRBJ2-2; D perhaps matches TRBD1 (6 bases). Germline V gene data show CDR1 as SGHVS and CDR2 as FNYEAQ. Trimming left V 3 bases short and J 5 bases short, with 13 bases between. The CDR3 sequence is 15 residues long. The CDR3 region is CASSFSSRGTGELFF. The CDR3, as DNA: TGTGCCAGCAGCTTCTCTTCGAGGGGGACCGGGGAGCTGTTTTTT.

This clone came up a few times. The chain links TRBV19 to TRBJ1-6; a weak D match, TRBD1 (6 bases). Germline assignment: CDR1 LNHDA and CDR2 SQIVND (reference sequence). With 3 bases removed from V and 9 bases from J, the gap between germline ends came to 12 bases. CDR3 size: 14 residues. The CDR3 loop is CASSMPSQGSPLHF. For the CDR3, the DNA is TGTGCCAGTAGTATGCCATCACAGGGTTCACCCCTCCACTTT.

The gene calls are TRBV6-5 and TRBJ2-7; D possibly matches TRBD1 or TRBD2 (7 bases each). V shed 4 bases and J shed 3 bases, with 13 bases lying between them. The germline V gene encodes CDR1 MNHEY and CDR2 SVGAGI. CDR3 length equals 14 residues. DNA of the CDR3: TGTGCCAGCAGTTTGGGGAGGGGGCTCTACGAGCAGTACTTC. It codes for CASSLGRGLYEQYF.

For the CDR3, the DNA is TGCGCCAGCAGCCCGGGGTCGGGGGCCCTGTACAATGAGCAGTTCTTC. This sequence encodes CASSPGSGALYNEQFF. This sequence joins TRBV5-1 and TRBJ2-1; D tentatively fits TRBD1 or TRBD2 (6 bases each). The germline V gene encodes CDR1 SGHRS and CDR2 YFSETQ. This CDR3 has 16 amino acids. Trimming removed 4 bases at V and 4 bases at J, with 18 bases between.

The chain links TRBV25-1 to TRBJ1-4, with TRBD1 identical over 9 bases. Germline CDR1 MGHDK, CDR2 SYGVNS. The CDR3 covers 16 residues. J was trimmed by 11 bases and V by 2 bases; bases with no gene match: 12. The CDR3 here is CASSELTGTGREKLFF. The DNA for the CDR3 is TGTGCCAGCAGTGAACTAACCGGGACAGGGCGAGAGAAACTGTTTTTT.